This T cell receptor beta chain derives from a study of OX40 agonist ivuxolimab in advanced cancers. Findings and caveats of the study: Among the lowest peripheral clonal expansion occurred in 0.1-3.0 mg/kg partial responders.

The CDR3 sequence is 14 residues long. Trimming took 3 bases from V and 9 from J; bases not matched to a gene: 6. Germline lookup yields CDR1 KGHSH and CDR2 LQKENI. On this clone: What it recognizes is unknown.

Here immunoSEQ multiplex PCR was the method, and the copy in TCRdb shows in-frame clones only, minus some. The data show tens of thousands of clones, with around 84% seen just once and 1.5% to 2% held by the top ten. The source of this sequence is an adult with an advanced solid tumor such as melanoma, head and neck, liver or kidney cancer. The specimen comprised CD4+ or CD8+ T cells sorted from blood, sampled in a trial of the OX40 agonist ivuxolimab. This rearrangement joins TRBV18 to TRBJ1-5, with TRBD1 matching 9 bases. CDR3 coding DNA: TGTGCCAGCTCACCGGACAGGGGAGGTGGGCCCCAGCATTTT. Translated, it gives CASSPDRGGGPQHF.